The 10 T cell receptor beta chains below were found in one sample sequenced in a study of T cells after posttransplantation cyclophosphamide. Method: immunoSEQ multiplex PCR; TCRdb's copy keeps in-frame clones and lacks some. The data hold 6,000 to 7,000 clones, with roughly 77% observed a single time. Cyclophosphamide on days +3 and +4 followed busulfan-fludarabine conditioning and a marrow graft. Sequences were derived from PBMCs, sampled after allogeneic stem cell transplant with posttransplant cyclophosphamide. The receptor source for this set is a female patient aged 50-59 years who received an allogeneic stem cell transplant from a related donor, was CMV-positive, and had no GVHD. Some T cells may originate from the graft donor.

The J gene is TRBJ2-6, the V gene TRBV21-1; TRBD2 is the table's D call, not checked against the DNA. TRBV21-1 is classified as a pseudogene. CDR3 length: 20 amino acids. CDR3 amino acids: CASSGKPGPPLSPGANVLTF. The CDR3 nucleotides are TGTGCCAGCAGCGGAAAGCCGGGTCCTCCCCTTTCCCCTGGGGCCAACGTCCTGACTTTC.

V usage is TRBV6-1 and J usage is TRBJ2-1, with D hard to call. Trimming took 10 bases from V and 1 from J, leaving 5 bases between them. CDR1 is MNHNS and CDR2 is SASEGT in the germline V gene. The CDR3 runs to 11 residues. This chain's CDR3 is CAIQSYNEQFF. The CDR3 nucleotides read TGTGCCATCCAATCCTACAATGAGCAGTTCTTC.

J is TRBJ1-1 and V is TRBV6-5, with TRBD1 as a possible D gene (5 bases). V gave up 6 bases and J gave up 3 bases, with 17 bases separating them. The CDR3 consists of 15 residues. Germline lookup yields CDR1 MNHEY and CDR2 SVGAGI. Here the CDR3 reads CASSGTTAVDTEAFF. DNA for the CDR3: TGTGCCAGCAGCGGGACTACCGCAGTGGACACTGAAGCTTTCTTT.

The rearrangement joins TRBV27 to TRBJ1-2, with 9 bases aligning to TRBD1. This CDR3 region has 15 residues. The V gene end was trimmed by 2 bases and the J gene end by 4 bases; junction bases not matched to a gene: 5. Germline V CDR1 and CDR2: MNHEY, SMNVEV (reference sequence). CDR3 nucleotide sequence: TGTGCCAGCAGTTTAGGGACAGGGCCCATCTATGGCTACACCTTC. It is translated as CASSLGTGPIYGYTF.

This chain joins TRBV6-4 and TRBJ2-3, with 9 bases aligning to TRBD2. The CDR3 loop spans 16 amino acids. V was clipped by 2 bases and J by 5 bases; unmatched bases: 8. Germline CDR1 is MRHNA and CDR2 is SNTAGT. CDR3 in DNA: TGTGCCAGCAGTGACGGGGTAGCGGGGGAACAAGATACGCAGTATTTT. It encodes CASSDGVAGEQDTQYF.

The CDR3 coding sequence is TGCAGCGCCGAGACAGGGGGCACAGATACGCAGTATTTT. Amino acid sequence: CSAETGGTDTQYF. The V gene is TRBV29-1, the J gene TRBJ2-3; 8 nucleotides line up with TRBD1. The germline CDR1 and CDR2 sequences are SQVTM and ANQGSEA. V gave up 7 bases and J gave up 1 base; unmatched junction bases: 4. This CDR3 is built from 13 residues.

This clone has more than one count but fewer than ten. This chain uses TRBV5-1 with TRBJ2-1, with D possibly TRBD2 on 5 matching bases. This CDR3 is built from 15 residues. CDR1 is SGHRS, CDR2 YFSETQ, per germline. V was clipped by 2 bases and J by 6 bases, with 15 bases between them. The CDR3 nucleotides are TGCGCCAGCAGCTTCCTGGCCGGGAACTCCAATGAGCAGTTCTTC. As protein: CASSFLAGNSNEQFF.

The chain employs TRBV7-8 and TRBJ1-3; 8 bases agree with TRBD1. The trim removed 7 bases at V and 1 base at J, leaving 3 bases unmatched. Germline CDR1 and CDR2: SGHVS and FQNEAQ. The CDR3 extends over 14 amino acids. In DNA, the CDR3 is TGTGCCAGCACCACAGGGGGTTCTGGAAACACCATATATTTT. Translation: CASTTGGSGNTIYF.

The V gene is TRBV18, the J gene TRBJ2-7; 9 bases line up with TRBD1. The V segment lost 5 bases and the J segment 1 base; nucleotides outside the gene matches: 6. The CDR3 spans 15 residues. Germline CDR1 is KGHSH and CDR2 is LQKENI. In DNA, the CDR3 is TGTGCCAGCTCAGCCACAGGGGGCGCGTCCTACGAGCAGTACTTC. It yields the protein CASSATGGASYEQYF.

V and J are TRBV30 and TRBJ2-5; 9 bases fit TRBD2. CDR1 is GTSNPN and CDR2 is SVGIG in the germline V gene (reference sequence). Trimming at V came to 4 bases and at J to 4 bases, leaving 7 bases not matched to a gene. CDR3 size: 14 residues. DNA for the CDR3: TGTGCCTGGAAACGCCTAGCGGGACGAGAGACCCAGTACTTC. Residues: CAWKRLAGRETQYF.